Below are 4 T cell receptor beta chains sequenced from a single sample in a study of T cell changes during pregnancy in multiple sclerosis. Sequenced by immunoSEQ multiplex PCR; TCRdb stores in-frame clones only, minus some. The table includes under 70,000 clones, 91% detected once. Sequences were derived from peripheral blood, sampled in the third trimester of pregnancy. The receptors shown here come from a female donor in good health, enrolled as a control in a pregnancy study.

This chain joins TRBV13 and TRBJ2-7; 8 bases are a match to TRBD1. The germline V gene has CDR1 PRHDT and CDR2 FYEKMQ (reference sequence). This CDR3 has 14 amino acids. The V segment lost 5 bases and the J segment 3 bases; nucleotides outside the gene matches: 6. The CDR3, as DNA: TGTGCCAGCAGCCCCGGACAGGGACACTACGAGCAGTACTTC. It encodes CASSPGQGHYEQYF.

The chain combines TRBV6-5 with TRBJ1-2; 11 positions match TRBD1. The CDR3 runs 15 residues. Germline V CDR1 and CDR2: MNHEY, SVGAGI. Trimming at V came to 8 bases and at J to 5 bases, leaving 10 bases not matched to a gene. The CDR3 protein is CASDITGQGGYGYTF. CDR3 bases: TGTGCCAGCGACATAACGGGACAGGGGGGGTATGGCTACACCTTC.

This chain links TRBV6-5 with TRBJ2-7; 7 nucleotides match TRBD1. Germline loops: CDR1 MNHEY, CDR2 SVGAGI. The CDR3 runs 12 residues. V was pared by 6 bases and J by 1 base, with 0 bases of the junction left unmatched. The CDR3 protein is CASRGQSYEQYF. CDR3 sequence (DNA): TGTGCCAGCAGGGGACAGTCCTACGAGCAGTACTTC.

The CDR3 protein is CAWSGDFGEKLFF. The DNA for the CDR3 is TGTGCCTGGAGTGGGGACTTCGGGGAAAAACTGTTTTTT. This sequence joins TRBV30 and TRBJ1-4, with D possibly matching TRBD1 (5 bases). V was cut by 1 base and J by 8 bases, with 11 bases left in between. CDR1 and CDR2 from the germline V gene are GTSNPN and SVGIG (reference sequence). The CDR3 has 13 amino acids. Complete variable domain (other parts from reference TRBV30 and TRBJ1-4): SQTIHQWPATLVQPVGSPLSLECTVEGTSNPNLYWYRQAAGRGLQLLFYSVGIGQISSEVPQNLSASRPQDRQFILSSKKLLLSDSGFYLCAWSGDFGEKLFFGSGTQLSVL.